This T cell receptor beta chain stems from a study of T cell responses to AZD1222 COVID-19 vaccine. Across the whole study: Second doses at about 4 or about 12 weeks were pooled. The study's findings and limits: The number of AZD1222 recipients seropositive at baseline was only 5 to 7. Donors were mostly white British, more females; clonal diversity possibly underestimated. Nearly half of the spike-specific TCRs reportedly recognize variant regions that carry no mutations.

Germline values: CDR1 MNHEY, CDR2 SVGAGI. The CDR3 runs 15 residues. V lost 10 bases and J lost 4; bases outside the gene matches: 15. TCRdb's table, derived via immunoSEQ multiplex PCR, lists solely in-frame clones and lacks some. This repertoire shows some 150,000 clones, under 95% found once; its top ten account for around 5%. In this sample, this clone turned up once. Its antigen is as yet unknown. Sequenced here: peripheral blood, sampled on day 0 of AZD1222 vaccination. The TCR was taken from an adult in good health. The genes are TRBV6-5 and TRBJ1-1; the match to TRBD1 covers 7 bases. As DNA, the CDR3 is TGTGCCACCCGGAGTACCGACAGGGTGGGCACTGAAGCTTTCTTT. Its protein product is CATRSTDRVGTEAFF.